This T cell receptor beta chain was found in a study of CD8 T cells in ankylosing spondylitis. Libraries for TCR beta were made by quantitative 5'-RACE with molecular barcodes. TCRdb re-called the 5' RACE reads with MiXCR, one entry per CDR3 protein. The sample carries under 300,000 distinct CDR3 sequences, roughly 10% recorded once. Study conclusions and caveats: Prior literature has documented some motif variants in synovial fluid and blood from reactive arthritis. According to the report, clones linked to the disease were significantly enriched in matched synovial fluid samples taken from ankylosing spondylitis patients.

Worth noting for this clonotype: Its antigen remains unknown.

V dropped 5 bases and J dropped 2 bases, with 11 bases sitting between them. This CDR3 comprises 14 residues. Per germline, CDR1 MDHEN and CDR2 SYDVKM. The specimen sequenced was blood, either unsorted or a sorted T cell fraction (not recorded which). This TCR derives from a male donor with ankylosing spondylitis or in good health (not recorded which). This chain joins TRBV28 and TRBJ2-3; D is uncertain. The CDR3 region is CASSPAPDTDTQYF. CDR3 in DNA: TGTGCCAGCAGTCCCGCTCCGGACACAGATACGCAGTATTTT.